This is a list of T cell receptor beta chains from one sample in a study of T cell changes during pregnancy in multiple sclerosis. Here immunoSEQ multiplex PCR was the method, and the copy in TCRdb shows in-frame clones only, minus some. The table shows approximately 92,000 clones, with 85% to 95% occurring only once. The starting material was peripheral blood, obtained in the first trimester of pregnancy. Receptors originate from a female donor with multiple sclerosis, enrolled in a pregnancy study. Both conserved end residues are part of each CDR3. Fields, in order: J gene, V gene, clone size, D gene, CDR3 DNA, CDR3 protein. D genes are given only for firm matches. Size tells how often a clone was seen (once, few, many) or the class of an expanded clone, and some rows leave it out.

j_gene: TRBJ2-4; v_gene: TRBV28; abundance: NA; d_gene: TRBD1; CDR3nt: TGTGCCAGCAGTTTAACAGGGGTAGCCAAAAACATTCAGTACTTC; CDR3aa: CASSLTGVAKNIQYF
j_gene: TRBJ2-7; v_gene: TRBV7-6; abundance: NA; d_gene: NA; CDR3nt: TGTGCCAGCAGCTTAGAGGCGGGCTCCTACGAGCAGTACTTC; CDR3aa: CASSLEAGSYEQYF
j_gene: TRBJ1-2; v_gene: TRBV6-1; abundance: once; d_gene: NA; CDR3nt: TGTGCCAGCAGTGTCACGGTGGGGCGCCATGGCTACACCTTC; CDR3aa: CASSVTVGRHGYTF
j_gene: TRBJ2-1; v_gene: TRBV11-3; abundance: NA; d_gene: TRBD2; CDR3nt: TGTGCCAGCAGCTTGCGGGAGCATGAGCAGTTCTTC; CDR3aa: CASSLREHEQFF
j_gene: TRBJ2-7; v_gene: TRBV7-9; abundance: once; d_gene: TRBD2; CDR3nt: TGTGCCAGCAGCTCCAGCGGACTAGCGGGAGTGTACTTC; CDR3aa: CASSSSGLAGVYF
j_gene: TRBJ1-3; v_gene: TRBV19; abundance: NA; d_gene: NA; CDR3nt: TGTGCCAGTAGTCCCCGGACAGTTGGAAACACCATATATTTT; CDR3aa: CASSPRTVGNTIYF
j_gene: TRBJ1-1; v_gene: TRBV5-1; abundance: NA; d_gene: TRBD1; CDR3nt: TGCGCCAGCAGTCCACCAACAGGGGGGAACACTGAAGCTTTCTTT; CDR3aa: CASSPPTGGNTEAFF
j_gene: TRBJ2-3; v_gene: TRBV7-2; abundance: NA; d_gene: TRBD2; CDR3nt: TGTGCCAGCAGCAAACTAGCGGCAACTGCATTGACGCAGTATTTT; CDR3aa: CASSKLAATALTQYF
j_gene: TRBJ1-3; v_gene: TRBV4-3; abundance: NA; d_gene: NA; CDR3nt: TGCGCCAGCAGCCAAGAAGCAGGGCTCGGTGGAAACACCATATATTTT; CDR3aa: CASSQEAGLGGNTIYF
j_gene: TRBJ2-5; v_gene: TRBV11-3; abundance: NA; d_gene: TRBD2; CDR3nt: TGTGCCAGCAGCTTAGGGCGGGAGGGCCCAGAGACCCAGTACTTC; CDR3aa: CASSLGREGPETQYF
j_gene: TRBJ2-1; v_gene: TRBV7-6; abundance: NA; d_gene: TRBD2; CDR3nt: TGTGCCAGCAGCTTGGGGACTAGCGGGAGATTATATGAGCAGTTCTTC; CDR3aa: CASSLGTSGRLYEQFF
j_gene: TRBJ2-1; v_gene: TRBV27; abundance: NA; d_gene: NA; CDR3nt: TGTGCCAGCAGTTTATATCCAAACGGGGATGAGCAGTTCTTC; CDR3aa: CASSLYPNGDEQFF
j_gene: TRBJ2-7; v_gene: TRBV5-1; abundance: NA; d_gene: TRBD1; CDR3nt: TGCGCCAGCAGCCAGAGACAGGGGACCCCCTACGAGCAGTACTTC; CDR3aa: CASSQRQGTPYEQYF
j_gene: TRBJ2-1; v_gene: TRBV14; abundance: NA; d_gene: NA; CDR3nt: TGTGCCAGCAGCCAAGATATTGGGGGGAAAGGGCAGTTCTTC; CDR3aa: CASSQDIGGKGQFF
j_gene: TRBJ2-7; v_gene: TRBV27; abundance: NA; d_gene: NA; CDR3nt: TGTGCCAGCAGTGAGAATGGAGGGGTCTACGAGCAGTACTTC; CDR3aa: CASSENGGVYEQYF
j_gene: TRBJ2-1; v_gene: TRBV27; abundance: NA; d_gene: TRBD2; CDR3nt: TGTGCCAGCAGTACCCAAGGGACTAACCTCTACAATGAGCAGTTCTTC; CDR3aa: CASSTQGTNLYNEQFF
j_gene: TRBJ2-7; v_gene: TRBV6-5; abundance: NA; d_gene: NA; CDR3nt: TGTGCCACCCAGGGAACCCAGGTCGAGCAGTACTTC; CDR3aa: CATQGTQVEQYF
j_gene: TRBJ2-5; v_gene: TRBV19; abundance: NA; d_gene: NA; CDR3nt: TGTGCCAGTAGTATAGATGCGGGAAGGTCACGAGAGACCCAGTACTTC; CDR3aa: CASSIDAGRSRETQYF
j_gene: TRBJ1-2; v_gene: TRBV6-1; abundance: NA; d_gene: NA; CDR3nt: TGTGCCAGCAGTGAAGCTTTCAGGGTTTACTATGGCTACACCTTC; CDR3aa: CASSEAFRVYYGYTF
j_gene: TRBJ2-7; v_gene: TRBV28; abundance: NA; d_gene: TRBD1; CDR3nt: TGTGCCAGCAGTTTTGGGGAGGACAGGGGGTACTTC; CDR3aa: CASSFGEDRGYF
j_gene: TRBJ2-2; v_gene: TRBV5-1; abundance: NA; d_gene: TRBD1; CDR3nt: TGCGCCAGCAGCTTGAACAGGGGAGACACCGGGGAGCTGTTTTTT; CDR3aa: CASSLNRGDTGELFF
j_gene: TRBJ1-2; v_gene: TRBV7-9; abundance: NA; d_gene: NA; CDR3nt: TGTGCCAGCAGCCCACAGACCAACTATGGCTACACCTTC; CDR3aa: CASSPQTNYGYTF
j_gene: TRBJ2-7; v_gene: TRBV28; abundance: once; d_gene: NA; CDR3nt: TGTGCCAGCAGTGAGCGGGTGCAGTACTTC; CDR3aa: CASSERVQYF
j_gene: TRBJ2-3; v_gene: TRBV9; abundance: NA; d_gene: NA; CDR3nt: TGTGCCAGCAGCGTCGGTCCCAGGGAAGATACGCAGTATTTT; CDR3aa: CASSVGPREDTQYF
j_gene: TRBJ1-2; v_gene: TRBV5-4; abundance: NA; d_gene: NA; CDR3nt: TGTGCCAGCAGCTTGTTCGGGGTCCGAGGCTACACCTTC; CDR3aa: CASSLFGVRGYTF
j_gene: TRBJ2-7; v_gene: TRBV19; abundance: NA; d_gene: TRBD2; CDR3nt: TGTGCCAGTAGTCACGGCGGGAGCTCCTACGAGCAGTACTTC; CDR3aa: CASSHGGSSYEQYF
j_gene: TRBJ2-2; v_gene: TRBV18; abundance: few; d_gene: TRBD2; CDR3nt: TGTGCCAGCTCACAACTGGGACTAGCGAACACCGGGGAGCTGTTTTTT; CDR3aa: CASSQLGLANTGELFF
j_gene: TRBJ2-3; v_gene: TRBV9; abundance: NA; d_gene: TRBD1; CDR3nt: TGTGCCAGCAGCGTAGGACAGGGTCCCTCCAATACGCAGTATTTT; CDR3aa: CASSVGQGPSNTQYF
j_gene: TRBJ2-6; v_gene: TRBV21-1; abundance: once; d_gene: NA; CDR3nt: TGTGCCAGCAGCAAAGCCAGATGCTCTGGGGCCAACGTCCTGACTTTC; CDR3aa: CASSKARCSGANVLTF
j_gene: TRBJ2-1; v_gene: TRBV28; abundance: NA; d_gene: NA; CDR3nt: TGTGCCAGCAGTTTTCGTGAGCAGTTCTTC; CDR3aa: CASSFREQFF
j_gene: TRBJ2-3; v_gene: TRBV29-1; abundance: NA; d_gene: NA; CDR3nt: TGCAGCGTTGAAGACAGGGCGGGCACAGATACGCAGTATTTT; CDR3aa: CSVEDRAGTDTQYF
j_gene: TRBJ2-7; v_gene: TRBV28; abundance: NA; d_gene: NA; CDR3nt: TGTGCCAGCAGTTTTCCATTGGCGGGTGAGCAGTACTTC; CDR3aa: CASSFPLAGEQYF
j_gene: TRBJ2-3; v_gene: TRBV4-2; abundance: NA; d_gene: TRBD2; CDR3nt: TGTGCCAGCAGCCAAGAGGAGCTAGCGGGAGGGCCTTTTGTTTCAGATACGCAGTATTTT; CDR3aa: CASSQEELAGGPFVSDTQYF
j_gene: TRBJ2-7; v_gene: TRBV5-8; abundance: NA; d_gene: NA; CDR3nt: TGTGCCAGCAGCCTACACAGGGTCCAGTCCTACGAGCAGTACTTC; CDR3aa: CASSLHRVQSYEQYF
j_gene: TRBJ2-7; v_gene: TRBV4-1; abundance: once; d_gene: TRBD2; CDR3nt: TGCGCCAGCAGCCAAGTACCGGGAGGGGTCTACGAGCAGTACTTC; CDR3aa: CASSQVPGGVYEQYF
j_gene: TRBJ2-1; v_gene: TRBV5-1; abundance: NA; d_gene: TRBD2; CDR3nt: TGCGCCAGCACCTCTAGCGGGGTCACCTACAATGAGCAGTTCTTC; CDR3aa: CASTSSGVTYNEQFF
j_gene: TRBJ2-5; v_gene: TRBV10-3; abundance: NA; d_gene: TRBD1; CDR3nt: TGTGCCATCAGGGGACCTCCCGGACAGGGAGAGACCCAGTACTTC; CDR3aa: CAIRGPPGQGETQYF
j_gene: TRBJ2-3; v_gene: TRBV14; abundance: NA; d_gene: TRBD2; CDR3nt: TGTGCCAGCAGCCCGTCCTGGGCTAGCGGGATATTCACAGATACGCAGTATTTT; CDR3aa: CASSPSWASGIFTDTQYF
j_gene: TRBJ2-1; v_gene: TRBV7-7; abundance: NA; d_gene: TRBD2; CDR3nt: TGTGCTAGCAGCCCCATCTCTAGGGGTAGCGGGAGGGCCACCTACAATGAGCAGTTCTTC; CDR3aa: CASSPISRGSGRATYNEQFF
j_gene: TRBJ1-2; v_gene: TRBV29-1; abundance: NA; d_gene: NA; CDR3nt: TGCAGCGTTGACAGTAGCGATGGCTACACCTTC; CDR3aa: CSVDSSDGYTF
j_gene: TRBJ2-1; v_gene: TRBV5-1; abundance: NA; d_gene: NA; CDR3nt: TGCGCCAGCAGCTTGTGGCCTCACCAGGGGGAGCAGTTCTTC; CDR3aa: CASSLWPHQGEQFF
j_gene: TRBJ1-2; v_gene: TRBV2; abundance: NA; d_gene: TRBD1; CDR3nt: TGTGCCAGCAGTGAATGGGACAGGGTACATGGCTACACCTTC; CDR3aa: CASSEWDRVHGYTF
j_gene: TRBJ2-5; v_gene: TRBV7-9; abundance: once; d_gene: NA; CDR3nt: TGTGCCAGCAGCTTAGGGTCCCGCAGCCAAGAGACCCAGTACTTC; CDR3aa: CASSLGSRSQETQYF
j_gene: TRBJ2-1; v_gene: TRBV25-1; abundance: NA; d_gene: NA; CDR3nt: TGTGCCAGAAGCCGGACAAGGGATGAGCAGTTCTTC; CDR3aa: CARSRTRDEQFF
j_gene: TRBJ1-2; v_gene: TRBV19; abundance: NA; d_gene: NA; CDR3nt: TGTGCCAGTAGTATTACCGGAGATGATTATGGCTACACCTTC; CDR3aa: CASSITGDDYGYTF
j_gene: TRBJ1-1; v_gene: TRBV5-8; abundance: once; d_gene: NA; CDR3nt: TGTGCCAGCAGCCCGAGGACGGGATATAATGAAGCTTTCTTT; CDR3aa: CASSPRTGYNEAFF
j_gene: TRBJ1-2; v_gene: TRBV6-5; abundance: NA; d_gene: TRBD1; CDR3nt: TGTGCCAGCAGGGGGGTAGGGACAGCTGTAGGGGGCTACACCTTC; CDR3aa: CASRGVGTAVGGYTF
j_gene: TRBJ1-1; v_gene: TRBV5-1; abundance: NA; d_gene: NA; CDR3nt: TGCGCCAGCAGTACCCAGGGGATGAACACTGAAGCTTTCTTT; CDR3aa: CASSTQGMNTEAFF
j_gene: TRBJ1-1; v_gene: TRBV30; abundance: few; d_gene: TRBD1; CDR3nt: TGTGCCTGGACCGACAGGGACACTGAAGCTTTCTTT; CDR3aa: CAWTDRDTEAFF
j_gene: TRBJ2-1; v_gene: TRBV9; abundance: NA; d_gene: NA; CDR3nt: TGTGCCAGCAGCACCCCTAACTCCTACAATGAGCAGTTCTTC; CDR3aa: CASSTPNSYNEQFF
j_gene: TRBJ2-5; v_gene: TRBV7-9; abundance: NA; d_gene: TRBD2; CDR3nt: TGTGCCAGCAGCTTAGTTGGACTAGCGGGAGTGTCCCCTTACTTC; CDR3aa: CASSLVGLAGVSPYF
j_gene: TRBJ2-5; v_gene: TRBV5-6; abundance: once; d_gene: TRBD1; CDR3nt: TGTGCCAGCAGCTTGGGGGCCAGGGGGTCAGAGACCCAGTACTTC; CDR3aa: CASSLGARGSETQYF
j_gene: TRBJ1-5; v_gene: TRBV30; abundance: NA; d_gene: NA; CDR3nt: TGTGCCTGGAGTGTCTCCACAGGCCTTAGCAATCAGCCCCAGCATTTT; CDR3aa: CAWSVSTGLSNQPQHF
j_gene: TRBJ2-7; v_gene: TRBV7-2; abundance: NA; d_gene: NA; CDR3nt: TGTGCCAGCAGCTTAGGCGGGGTGCTCTACGAGCAGTACTTC; CDR3aa: CASSLGGVLYEQYF